This entry lists 28 T cell receptor beta chains sequenced from one sample in a study of cytomegalovirus exposure and HLA in healthy donors. It was with 60 Vbeta and 13 Jbeta primers that the PCR ran. Generated by immunoSEQ multiplex PCR, the TCRdb table keeps only in-frame clones and is missing some. The table has a few hundred thousand clones, around 90% seen once. Material for sequencing was PBMCs. Every receptor here comes from a girl aged 2 to 10 in good health and CMV-seronegative.

The J gene is TRBJ1-1, the V gene TRBV5-4; 9 bases are shared with TRBD1. The CDR3 length is 16 residues. Germline-derived CDR1 and CDR2 are SGHNT and YYREEE (reference sequence). J gave up 6 bases and V 3 bases, and 12 bases lay outside the gene matches. This CDR3 is CASSSRDRGIFAEAFF. The CDR3 DNA reads TGTGCCAGCAGCTCCCGAGACAGGGGGATTTTCGCTGAAGCTTTCTTT. The full variable domain, rest sourced from reference TRBV5-4 and TRBJ1-1, is ETGVTQSPTHLIKTRGQQVTLRCSSQSGHNTVSWYQQALGQGPQFIFQYYREEENGRGNFPPRFSGLQFPNYSSELNVNALELDDSALYLCASSSRDRGIFAEAFFGQGTRLTVV.

Turning to this clone: Other DNA sequences in this sample translate to the same CDR3. The chain carries TRBV7-2 and TRBJ2-5; 12 bases are a match to TRBD2. There are 17 residues in the CDR3. The germline V gene has CDR1 SGHTA and CDR2 FQGNSA. The trim removed 2 bases at V and 5 bases at J, leaving 9 bases unmatched. The CDR3 DNA sequence: TGTGCCAGCAGCTTACCTAGCGGGGGGGCAACAAGGGAGACCCAGTACTTC. Translated: CASSLPSGGATRETQYF.

This chain uses TRBV19 with TRBJ1-1; 8 bases line up with TRBD1. CDR3 length: 12 residues. V trimming: 8 bases; J trimming: 9 bases; junction bases outside the gene matches: 8. The germline gives CDR1 LNHDA, CDR2 SQIVND (reference sequence). The CDR3 DNA reads TGTGCCAGTTCCGGACAGGGAGCCAAAGCTTTCTTT. This codes for CASSGQGAKAFF.

This chain's CDR3 is CASSETGDYGYTF. CDR3 nucleotides: TGTGCCAGCAGCGAGACGGGGGACTATGGCTACACCTTC. The chain is built from TRBV2 and TRBJ1-2, with TRBD1 as a possible D gene (5 bases). The CDR3 spans 13 residues. CDR1 is SNHLY and CDR2 is FYNNEI in the germline V gene. Trimming left V 6 bases short and J 3 bases short, with 11 bases between.

The rearrangement joins TRBV7-9 to TRBJ1-1, with TRBD1 identical over 11 bases. Germline-derived CDR1 and CDR2 are SEHNR and FQNEAQ (reference sequence). The CDR3 consists of 16 residues. V shed 3 bases and J 4 bases; nucleotides not matched to a gene: 7. The DNA for the CDR3 is TGTGCCAGCAGCTTTTCGGACAGGGGGCTAATCACTGAAGCTTTCTTT. Amino acids: CASSFSDRGLITEAFF.

This sequence joins TRBV5-6 and TRBJ2-7; 8 bases fit TRBD2. The CDR3 consists of 14 residues. Germline loops: CDR1 SGHDT, CDR2 YYEEEE. Trimming took 2 bases from V and 2 from J; bases not matched to a gene: 3. In nucleotides, the CDR3 is TGTGCCAGCAGCTTCGGGGGGGGGACCTACGAGCAGTACTTC. Protein product: CASSFGGGTYEQYF.

This chain connects TRBV18 to TRBJ2-7; 7 bases line up with TRBD1. Germline V gene sequence: CDR1 KGHSH, CDR2 LQKENI. The junction had 3 bases not matched to a gene; V was cut back by 4 bases and J by 3 bases. This CDR3 has 13 residues. The CDR3 reads CASSRGQFYEQYF. As DNA, the CDR3 is TGTGCCAGCTCACGGGGACAGTTCTACGAGCAGTACTTC. The variable domain in full, completed from reference TRBV18 and TRBJ2-7, reads NAGVMQNPRHLVRRRGQEARLRCSPMKGHSHVYWYRQLPEEGLKFMVYLQKENIIDESGMPKERFSAEFPKEGPSILRIQQVVRGDSAAYFCASSRGQFYEQYFGPGTRLTVT.

The chain combines TRBV27 with TRBJ2-3; no clear D gene. The CDR3 is 12 residues long. The germline V and J ends were trimmed by 6 bases and 6 bases, with 10 bases remaining between them. Germline V CDR1 and CDR2: MNHEY, SMNVEV (reference sequence). Here the CDR3 reads CASRTRFDTQYF. In nucleotides, the CDR3 is TGTGCCAGCAGAACCAGGTTTGATACGCAGTATTTT.

Note on this clone: The junction does not match germline at one end; this may be a read error. The DNA for the CDR3 is TGCGCCGGCAGTGAGACAGGGGGCGAGCAGTACTTC. Its protein is CAGSETGGEQYF. The V and J genes are TRBV10-1 and TRBJ2-7, with TRBD1 matching over 9 bases. The CDR3 runs to 12 residues. Looked up from germline, CDR1 is WNHNN and CDR2 is SYGVQD (reference sequence).

V usage is TRBV27 and J usage is TRBJ2-1, with a tentative D call TRBD2 (6 bases). CDR1 and CDR2 (germline): MNHEY, SMNVEV (reference sequence). With 9 bases removed from V and 5 bases from J, the gap between germline ends came to 26 bases. This CDR3 contains 17 residues. CDR3 DNA: TGTGCCAGTAGTCTAAGGAGGGCCGGGACCTTTAACAATGAGCAGTTCTTC. It codes for CASSLRRAGTFNNEQFF.

This sequence joins TRBV6-6 and TRBJ1-1, with TRBD1 matching over 8 bases. This CDR3 is built from 14 residues. V trimming: 7 bases; J trimming: 0 bases; junction bases outside the gene matches: 4. The germline V gene encodes CDR1 MNHNY and CDR2 SVGAGI (reference sequence). CDR3 amino acids: CASTQDRVNTEAFF. In nucleotides, the CDR3 is TGTGCCAGCACCCAGGACAGGGTGAACACTGAAGCTTTCTTT.

The chain is built from TRBV7-9 and TRBJ1-2; 9 nucleotides agree with TRBD1. Germline V gives CDR1 SEHNR, CDR2 FQNEAQ (reference sequence). The length of the CDR3 is 16 residues. Germline trimming cut 5 bases from V and 4 bases from J; bases unmatched to any gene: 11. The CDR3 DNA reads TGTGCCAGCAGCACGGGAAACGGGACAGGGTCCTATGGCTACACCTTC. Protein: CASSTGNGTGSYGYTF.

This chain uses TRBV11-2 with TRBJ2-7; D is perhaps TRBD1 (5 bases). The CDR3 spans 15 residues. Trimming took off 1 base at V and 5 bases at J, with 15 bases between the two ends. The germline gives CDR1 SGHAT, CDR2 FQNNGV. The CDR3 loop is CASSLGAGLLNEQYF. The CDR3 nucleotides are TGTGCCAGCAGCTTAGGGGCAGGGTTGTTAAACGAGCAGTACTTC.

A word on this clone: The same CDR3 arises from other DNA sequences in this sample as well. The chain carries TRBV5-1 and TRBJ2-7; 11 bases are a match to TRBD2. This CDR3 is 18 amino acids long. Per germline, CDR1 SGHRS and CDR2 YFSETQ. Trimming cost V 0 bases and J 2 bases; bases outside gene matches: 10. CDR3 sequence (DNA): TGCGCCAGCAGCTTGGGGTCACTCGGGACTAGCGGCACCTACGAGCAGTACTTC. Its protein is CASSLGSLGTSGTYEQYF.

The rearrangement uses TRBV4-1 and TRBJ2-2; D is ambiguous. V gave up 0 bases and J gave up 2 bases, with 10 bases separating them. The germline gives CDR1 MGHRA, CDR2 YSYEKL. The CDR3 sequence is 16 residues long. CDR3: CASSQDESYNTGELFF. Here the CDR3 DNA reads TGCGCCAGCAGCCAAGATGAGTCTTACAACACCGGGGAGCTGTTTTTT.

The chain carries TRBV5-4 and TRBJ2-2, with 9 bases fitting TRBD2. Germline trimming cut 5 bases from V and 1 base from J; bases unmatched to any gene: 3. This CDR3 contains 15 residues. The germline CDR1 and CDR2 sequences are SGHNT and YYREEE (reference sequence). CDR3 DNA sequence: TGTGCCAGCAGACTGACTAGCGGGAACACCGGGGAGCTGTTTTTT. It is translated as CASRLTSGNTGELFF.

J is TRBJ2-7 and V is TRBV7-2, with TRBD2 identical over 12 bases. Germline trimming cut 8 bases from V and 5 bases from J; bases unmatched to any gene: 10. The CDR3 totals 15 residues. Germline V gene lookup returns CDR1 SGHTA and CDR2 FQGNSA. CDR3 loop: CASLGRLAGAHEQYF. The CDR3 region has the DNA TGTGCCAGCCTGGGGAGACTAGCGGGAGCCCACGAGCAGTACTTC.

The gene calls are TRBV18 and TRBJ1-2; the D is unclear. CDR1 is KGHSH and CDR2 is LQKENI in the germline V gene. V lost 3 bases, J lost 0 bases, and 11 bases lay in between. This CDR3 has 15 residues. The CDR3 loop reads CASSPGIQANYGYTF. The DNA of the CDR3 is TGTGCCAGCTCACCCGGGATCCAAGCTAACTATGGCTACACCTTC. The full variable domain, its missing parts supplied by reference TRBV18 and TRBJ1-2, is NAGVMQNPRHLVRRRGQEARLRCSPMKGHSHVYWYRQLPEEGLKFMVYLQKENIIDESGMPKERFSAEFPKEGPSILRIQQVVRGDSAAYFCASSPGIQANYGYTFGSGTRLTVV.

The rearrangement links TRBV6-1 to TRBJ2-7; TRBD1 agrees at 7 bases. The ends lost 5 bases at V and 5 bases at J; junction bases unmatched: 6. The CDR3 is 13 residues long. The germline V gene has CDR1 MNHNS and CDR2 SASEGT. CDR3 nucleotides: TGTGCCAGCAGTCAGACAGGGCCCCACGAGCAGTACTTC. Translated: CASSQTGPHEQYF.

The V call is TRBV9, the J call TRBJ2-1, with a weak D call TRBD2 (7 bases). The V end lost 2 bases, the J end lost 7 bases, and 22 bases lay between the germline ends. CDR1 SGDLS and CDR2 YYNGEE come from the germline V gene. The CDR3 totals 17 residues. In DNA, the CDR3 is TGTGCCAGCAGCGTCGACGGGTCGGCGGGGGCTTGGAATGAGCAGTTCTTC. This gives the protein CASSVDGSAGAWNEQFF.

J is TRBJ1-5 and V is TRBV28, with 7 nucleotides matching TRBD1. Unmatched junction bases numbered 11, after V lost 5 bases and J lost 4 bases. Germline V lookup: CDR1 MDHEN, CDR2 SYDVKM. The CDR3 consists of 16 residues. CDR3 sequence (DNA): TGTGCCAGCAGTCCCCGACAGGGTCGGGCGAATCAGCCCCAGCATTTT. This sequence encodes CASSPRQGRANQPQHF.

The chain couples TRBV6-5 to TRBJ2-7; weak D call: TRBD2 (5 bases). The V and J ends lost 4 bases and 4 bases respectively, with 17 bases between them. The CDR3 is made up of 15 amino acids. Germline CDR1 reads MNHEY; CDR2 reads SVGAGI. CDR3 sequence reads: CASSSSGSGGYEQYF. The CDR3, as DNA: TGTGCCAGCAGTTCGTCGGGCAGCGGCGGGTACGAGCAGTACTTC.

This sequence joins TRBV30 and TRBJ2-5; 8 positions match TRBD2. The CDR3 is made up of 16 amino acids. The germline V gene encodes CDR1 GTSNPN and CDR2 SVGIG (reference sequence). After removal of 3 bases from V and 5 bases from J, the junction contained 14 bases not matched to a gene. CDR3 residues: CAWRPRWLAGWETQYF. CDR3 bases: TGTGCCTGGAGACCTCGGTGGCTAGCGGGTTGGGAGACCCAGTACTTC.

The rearrangement links TRBV5-1 to TRBJ2-1; 7 positions match TRBD1. This CDR3 has 13 amino acids. Per germline, CDR1 SGHRS and CDR2 YFSETQ. The trim removed 0 bases at V and 6 bases at J, leaving 0 bases unmatched. In DNA, the CDR3 is TGCGCCAGCAGCTTGGGACAGGGCAATGAGCAGTTCTTC. Its protein product is CASSLGQGNEQFF.

The V call is TRBV5-6, the J call TRBJ2-7; 8 positions match TRBD2. V trimming: 5 bases; J trimming: 6 bases; junction bases outside the gene matches: 25. The CDR3 is made up of 19 amino acids. CDR1 and CDR2 (germline): SGHDT, YYEEEE. In DNA, the CDR3 is TGTGCCAGCAGTTCTCCCGGGACTTGGCGGGGGGTGACTAGTGTCGAGCAGTACTTC. It yields the protein CASSSPGTWRGVTSVEQYF.

The J gene is TRBJ1-4, the V gene TRBV4-1, with D tentatively TRBD1 (5 bases). CDR1 MGHRA and CDR2 YSYEKL come from the germline V gene. V dropped 4 bases and J dropped 3 bases, with 15 bases sitting between them. This CDR3 has 16 residues. CDR3 sequence reads: CASSLAWGDANEKLFF. The CDR3 bases are TGCGCCAGCAGCCTCGCCTGGGGGGATGCTAATGAAAAACTGTTTTTT.

V is TRBV7-2 and J is TRBJ1-4, with 9 bases identical to TRBD1. The CDR3 spans 17 residues. The J segment lost 8 bases and the V segment lost 1 base, leaving 11 bases of the junction unmatched. Germline V gives CDR1 SGHTA, CDR2 FQGNSA. The DNA for the CDR3 is TGTGCCAGCAGCTTAGTGTTCCCCGGGACAGGGTACGAAAAACTGTTTTTT. Translating gives CASSLVFPGTGYEKLFF.

This clone has a single count. The DNA of the CDR3 is TGTGCCAGCAGCTTAAAACGGGACTACGAGCAGTACTTC. Amino acids: CASSLKRDYEQYF. V usage is TRBV7-8 and J usage is TRBJ2-7, with D possibly being TRBD2 (5 bases). The CDR3 is made up of 13 amino acids. From germline, CDR1 is SGHVS and CDR2 FQNEAQ. With 2 bases removed from V and 3 bases from J, the gap between germline ends came to 8 bases.